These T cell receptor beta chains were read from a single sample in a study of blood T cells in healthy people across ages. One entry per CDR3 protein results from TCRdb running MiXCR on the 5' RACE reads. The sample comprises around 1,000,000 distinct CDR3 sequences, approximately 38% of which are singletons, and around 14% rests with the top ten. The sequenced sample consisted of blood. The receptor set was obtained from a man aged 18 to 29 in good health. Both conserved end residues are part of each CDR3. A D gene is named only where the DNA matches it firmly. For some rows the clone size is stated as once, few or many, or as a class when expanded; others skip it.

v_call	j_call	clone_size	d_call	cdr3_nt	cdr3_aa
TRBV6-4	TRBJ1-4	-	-	TGTGCCAGCAGTGTCCAGTCTGGATCGAGTGAAAAACTGTTTTTT	CASSVQSGSSEKLFF
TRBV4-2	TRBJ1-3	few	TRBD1	TGTGCCAGCAGCCAAGAACTCTTCCCCAGGGGGCAGGGAGGAAACACCATATATTTT	CASSQELFPRGQGGNTIYF
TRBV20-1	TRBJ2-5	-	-	TGCAGTGCTAGAGATATAAGGGAGGTACAAGAGACCCAGTACTTC	CSARDIREVQETQYF
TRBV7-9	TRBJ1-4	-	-	TGTGCCAGCAGCCCACCGGAGCCTAATGAAAAACTGTTTTTT	CASSPPEPNEKLFF
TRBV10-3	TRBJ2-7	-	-	TGTGCCATCAGTGGGAATAACGAGCAGTACTTC	CAISGNNEQYF
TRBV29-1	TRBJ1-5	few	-	TGCAGCTCGATTACAGGGACCAAACAGCCCCAGCATTTT	CSSITGTKQPQHF
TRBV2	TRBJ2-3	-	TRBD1	TGTGCCAGCAGTGAAATGGGACAGCGCACAGATACGCAGTATTTT	CASSEMGQRTDTQYF
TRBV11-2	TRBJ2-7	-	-	TGTGCCAGCAGCTTAGGACAAGTCGGCTACGAGCAGTACTTC	CASSLGQVGYEQYF
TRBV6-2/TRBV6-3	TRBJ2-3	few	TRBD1	TGTGCCAGCAGTTCCCCACAGGGGCACCAAGTTGGAGATACGCAGTATTTT	CASSSPQGHQVGDTQYF
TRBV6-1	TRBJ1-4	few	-	TGTGCCAGCATTCGATCCCCATCTGAAAAACTGTTTTTT	CASIRSPSEKLFF
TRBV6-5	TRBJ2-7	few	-	TGTGCCAGCAGTCACCAGGGGCAGGGGACCTACGAGCAGTACTTC	CASSHQGQGTYEQYF
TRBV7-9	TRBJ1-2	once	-	TGTGCCAGCAGCGCCTGGACAGTGGGCTACACCTTC	CASSAWTVGYTF
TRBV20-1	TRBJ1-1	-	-	TGCAGTGCTAGTTCGAGGGGCTTTATGAACACTGAAGCTTTCTTT	CSASSRGFMNTEAFF
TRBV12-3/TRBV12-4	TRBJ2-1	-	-	TGTGCCAGCAGTAGAAGACCAGCAAATGAGCAGTTCTTC	CASSRRPANEQFF
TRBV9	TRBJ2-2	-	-	TGTGCCAGCAGCGTAGTGCACTCCGGAACCGGGGAGCTGTTTTTT	CASSVVHSGTGELFF
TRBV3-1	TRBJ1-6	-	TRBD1	TGTGCCAGCAGCCAAGATGGAACAGGGGGCTTTTCACCCCTCCACTTT	CASSQDGTGGFSPLHF
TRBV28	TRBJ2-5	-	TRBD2	TGTGCCAGCAGTTTTCCGGGACTAGCATCCTCCGAGACCCAGTACTTC	CASSFPGLASSETQYF
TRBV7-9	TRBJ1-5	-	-	TGTGCCAGCAGCCGGACAGAAATCGAGGGGAGCAATCAGCCCCAGCATTTT	CASSRTEIEGSNQPQHF
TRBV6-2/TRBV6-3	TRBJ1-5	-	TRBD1	TGTGCCAGCGGGCCAGGGGGGGGCAATCAGCCCCAGCATTTT	CASGPGGGNQPQHF
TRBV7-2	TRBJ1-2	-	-	TGTGCCAGCAGCTTAGTAGGGGACACTAACTATGGCTACACCTTC	CASSLVGDTNYGYTF
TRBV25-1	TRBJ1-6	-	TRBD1	TGTGCCAGCAGTGATAACGGACAGGGCTATAATTCACCCCTCCACTTT	CASSDNGQGYNSPLHF
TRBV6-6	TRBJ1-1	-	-	TGTGCCAGCAGTTACCAGGAAGCTTTCTTT	CASSYQEAFF
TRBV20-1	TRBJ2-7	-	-	TGCAGTGCTAGTCGACAGCTAGAGTACTCCCACGAGCAGTACTTC	CSASRQLEYSHEQYF
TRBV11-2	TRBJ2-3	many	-	TGTGCCAGCAGCTTAGTTCCCCCAGATACGCAGTATTTT	CASSLVPPDTQYF
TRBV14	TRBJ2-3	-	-	TGTGCCAGCAGCCACGACGTTCAGGTGTTAGCAGATACGCAGTATTTT	CASSHDVQVLADTQYF
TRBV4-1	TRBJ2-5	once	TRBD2	TGCGCCAGCAGCCAAGTGCAAAAGGTCAGCGGGGAATCCAATGAGCAGTACTTC	CASSQVQKVSGESNEQYF
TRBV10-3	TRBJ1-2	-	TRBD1	TGTGCCATCAGTGAGGCGGCAGACAGGGTATACGGCTACACCTTC	CAISEAADRVYGYTF
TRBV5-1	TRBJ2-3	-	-	TGCGCCAGCAGCCCGGTCATTAGTAGCGGCCCCCACTCAGATACGCAGTATTTT	CASSPVISSGPHSDTQYF
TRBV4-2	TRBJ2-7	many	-	TGTGCCAGCAGCCAAGATACCCCGTACGAGCAGTACTTC	CASSQDTPYEQYF
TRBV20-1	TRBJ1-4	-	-	TGCAGTGCGGTCGATGATCTTAATGAAAAACTGTTTTTT	CSAVDDLNEKLFF
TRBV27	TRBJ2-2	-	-	TGTGCCAGCAGTTCGGGCTGGAACACCGGGGAGCTGTTTTTT	CASSSGWNTGELFF
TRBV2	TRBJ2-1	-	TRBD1	TGTGCCAGCAGTCTCGGACAGGGGGGACGCGATGAGCAGTTCTTC	CASSLGQGGRDEQFF
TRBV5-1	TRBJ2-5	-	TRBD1	TGCGCCAGCAGCTCGACAGGGGGCGATTTGGAGACCCAGTACTTC	CASSSTGGDLETQYF
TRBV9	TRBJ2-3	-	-	TGTGCCAGCAGCGTATTAGACCGAGAGGGCCCAGATACGCAGTATTTT	CASSVLDREGPDTQYF
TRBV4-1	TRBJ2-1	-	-	TGCGCCAGCAGCCAAGATGGGGTTATACGCTACAATGAGCAGTTCTTC	CASSQDGVIRYNEQFF
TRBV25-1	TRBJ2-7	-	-	TGTGCCAGCAGTGAAGTTGTGACAGACACCCTTGAAGACTACGAGCAGTACTTC	CASSEVVTDTLEDYEQYF
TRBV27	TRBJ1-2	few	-	TGTGCCAGCAGTTCGCTCGCAGGAGAGTATGGCTACACCTTC	CASSSLAGEYGYTF
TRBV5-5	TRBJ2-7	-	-	TGTGCCAGCAGCTATTACAGGTCCGGGGGCGAGCAGTACTTC	CASSYYRSGGEQYF
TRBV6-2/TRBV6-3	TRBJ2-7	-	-	TGTGCCAGCAGTTACGGCAGGGCCGAATACGAGCAGTACTTC	CASSYGRAEYEQYF
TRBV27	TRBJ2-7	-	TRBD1	TGTGCCAGCAGTTTCGCAGGGGGTATTTACGAGCAGTACTTC	CASSFAGGIYEQYF
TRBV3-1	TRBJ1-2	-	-	TGTGCCAGCAGCCAAGAAGCAGGGTGCGGCTACACTTTC	CASSQEAGCGYTF
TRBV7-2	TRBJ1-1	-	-	TGTGCCAGCAGCTTAGTCAAGGGGTCGGCTGAAGCTTTCTTT	CASSLVKGSAEAFF
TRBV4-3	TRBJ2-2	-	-	TGCGCCAGCAGCTTCGACAGGAGAAACACCGGGGAGCTGTTTTTT	CASSFDRRNTGELFF
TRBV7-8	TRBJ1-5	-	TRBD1	TGTGCCAGCAGCTTTAGTAGGACAGGGGGTGGACAGCCCCAGCATTTT	CASSFSRTGGGQPQHF
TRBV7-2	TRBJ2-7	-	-	TGTGCCAGCAGCTTAGGGGCCAGGGGCTCCTACGAGCAGTACTTC	CASSLGARGSYEQYF